This entry features one TCR beta chain sequence. Its antigen is not known. One end of the junction fails to match germline, which may point to a read error. This CDR3 spans 14 amino acids. The germline V gene encodes CDR1 SSHAT and CDR2 FNYEAQ (reference sequence). Amplification used 60 Vbeta primers and 13 Jbeta primers. The assay was immunoSEQ multiplex PCR, and TCRdb's table has in-frame clones only and misses some. The data hold 150,000 to 200,000 clones, with around 81% observed a single time. This record comes from a study of cytomegalovirus exposure and HLA in healthy donors. The study's findings and limits: The study designated 160 or so TCR beta chains cytomegalovirus-associated. In a later analysis, specific HLA alleles were associated with about 18,000 TCR beta sequences at a 0.05 false discovery rate.

Sequencing input: PBMCs. The chain joins TRBV7-7 to TRBJ2-3; no reliable D call. This TCR was recovered from a woman aged 18-29 years in good health and CMV-seropositive. CDR3 coding DNA: TGTGCTAGCAGCTTTGGGCAGCCTACAGATACGCAGTATTTT. Protein: CASSFGQPTDTQYF.